Shown below are 22 T cell receptor beta chains from a single sample sequenced in a study of T cells after yellow fever vaccination. TCRdb recomputed calls from the 5' RACE reads with MiXCR, one row per CDR3 protein. The top ten hold under 3% of the sample, which has around 160,000 distinct CDR3 sequences, around 7.3% seen once. The specimen comprised CD4+ T cells sorted from PBMCs, sampled about 5 days after the first yellow fever vaccination. Receptor source: a man between 18 and 29 years old who received the YFV17D yellow fever vaccine.

The V and J genes are TRBV28 and TRBJ2-2; D uncertain. The CDR3 covers 14 residues. Trimming pared 3 bases from V and 0 bases from J, leaving 5 bases between. Germline V gives CDR1 MDHEN, CDR2 SYDVKM. CDR3 loop: CASSFRANTGELFF. The CDR3 DNA reads as TGTGCCAGCAGTTTCAGAGCGAACACCGGGGAGCTGTTTTTT.

The chain joins TRBV7-2 to TRBJ1-1, with 7 bases identical to TRBD1. The CDR3 has 15 amino acids. J gave up 3 bases and V 6 bases, and 10 bases lay outside the gene matches. The germline gives CDR1 SGHTA, CDR2 FQGNSA. Here the CDR3 reads CASREGAGGYTEAFF. CDR3 sequence (DNA): TGTGCCAGCAGAGAAGGGGCAGGGGGATACACTGAAGCTTTCTTT.

J is TRBJ2-3 and V is TRBV6-5; perhaps TRBD1 as D (5 bases). The CDR3 has 16 amino acids. Between the trimmed V and J ends, which lost 2 bases and 7 bases, there was a span of 19 bases. Germline V gene data show CDR1 as MNHEY and CDR2 as SVGAGI. The CDR3 spells CASSYPYRGLGNTQYF. CDR3 in DNA: TGTGCCAGCAGTTACCCTTATAGGGGCCTCGGTAATACGCAGTATTTT.

This clonotype has a count of ten or more. The V and J genes are TRBV27 and TRBJ2-2; TRBD2 matches at 7 bases. Germline CDR1 MNHEY, CDR2 SMNVEV (reference sequence). The CDR3 loop spans 13 amino acids. V was clipped by 10 bases and J by 2 bases; unmatched bases: 4. The DNA of the CDR3 is TGTGCCACCGGGACTACCAACACCGGGGAGCTGTTTTTT. This sequence encodes CATGTTNTGELFF.

At least ten counts were recorded for this clonotype. This chain uses TRBV5-1 with TRBJ1-2, with D tentatively TRBD1 (5 bases). The CDR3 consists of 16 residues. V lost 0 bases to trimming and J lost 7 bases, with 19 bases between them. Per the germline V gene, CDR1 is SGHRS and CDR2 is YFSETQ. DNA for the CDR3: TGCGCCAGCAGCTTGGCGGGGCGTTTCACCCCCTTTGGCTACACCTTC. Residues: CASSLAGRFTPFGYTF. The full variable domain, completed using reference TRBV5-1 and TRBJ1-2, is KAGVTQTPRYLIKTRGQQVTLSCSPISGHRSVSWYQQTPGQGLQFLFEYFSETQRNKGNFPGRFSGRQFSNSRSEMNVSTLELGDSALYLCASSLAGRFTPFGYTFGSGTRLTVV.

Only a few counts were recorded for this clonotype. The gene calls are TRBV4-2 and TRBJ2-1; D perhaps matches TRBD2 (6 bases). CDR1 is LGHNA and CDR2 is YNFKEQ in the germline V gene. CDR3 length equals 16 residues. V lost 4 bases to trimming and J lost 4 bases, with 17 bases between them. CDR3: CASSPLGGKVYNEQFF. In DNA form, the CDR3 reads TGTGCCAGCAGCCCCCTGGGGGGTAAGGTGTACAATGAGCAGTTCTTC.

V gene TRBV5-1 combines with J gene TRBJ2-1; 10 nucleotides agree with TRBD1. The ends lost 9 bases at V and 8 bases at J; junction bases unmatched: 5. Germline CDR1 and CDR2: SGHRS and YFSETQ. The CDR3 runs to 12 residues. This CDR3 is CATRQGADEQFF. The CDR3 region has the DNA TGCGCCACCCGACAGGGGGCTGATGAGCAGTTCTTC.

This chain links TRBV4-1 with TRBJ2-6, with D uncertain. The CDR3 loop spans 16 amino acids. V gave up 4 bases and J gave up 0 bases, with 10 bases separating them. Germline V gene data show CDR1 as MGHRA and CDR2 as YSYEKL. CDR3 DNA: TGCGCCAGCAGCCCCCGGGCCATCTCTGGGGCCAACGTCCTGACTTTC. It is translated as CASSPRAISGANVLTF.

This clonotype appeared a few times. V is TRBV19 and J is TRBJ2-3; TRBD2 is a possible D gene (6 bases). CDR3 length: 15 amino acids. V shed 6 bases and J shed 5 bases, with 18 bases lying between them. Germline CDR1 reads LNHDA; CDR2 reads SQIVND (reference sequence). CDR3 sequence reads: CASSPGPRGVDTQYF. CDR3 nucleotides: TGTGCCAGTAGCCCGGGTCCGCGGGGAGTAGATACGCAGTATTTT.

The chain joins TRBV7-2 to TRBJ2-1; D perhaps matches TRBD1 (6 bases). From germline, CDR1 is SGHTA and CDR2 FQGNSA. The CDR3 totals 12 residues. The V end lost 5 bases, the J end lost 13 bases, and 15 bases lay between the germline ends. The CDR3 DNA reads TGTGCCAGCAGCCCCCGGGCAGGGGAACAGTTCTTC. Protein: CASSPRAGEQFF. Looking up the rest from reference TRBV7-2 and TRBJ2-1 gives the full variable domain: GAGVSQSPSNKVTEKGKDVELRCDPISGHTALYWYRQSLGQGLEFLIYFQGNSAPDKSGLPSDRFSAERTGGSVSTLTIQRTQQEDSAVYLCASSPRAGEQFFGPGTRLTVL.

There are a few counts of this clonotype. Given a much more abundant clone one base away, this may be a read error. This chain connects TRBV7-7 to TRBJ1-1; unclear D gene. The CDR3 totals 13 residues. The V end lost 4 bases, the J end lost 0 bases, and 6 bases lay between the germline ends. Germline lookup yields CDR1 SSHAT and CDR2 FNYEAQ (reference sequence). The CDR3 is CASSSDMNTEAFF. The CDR3 coding sequence is TGTGCCAGCAGCTCCGACATGAACACTGAAGCTTTCTTT.

V and J are TRBV9 and TRBJ2-5; TRBD1 matches 7 bases. Per germline, CDR1 SGDLS and CDR2 YYNGEE. After removal of 2 bases from V and 5 bases from J, the junction contained 3 bases not matched to a gene. This CDR3 is built from 13 residues. The CDR3 region is CASSVDRDETQYF. The CDR3 region has the DNA TGTGCCAGCAGCGTCGACAGGGATGAGACCCAGTACTTC.

This clonotype showed up just a few times. CDR3 coding DNA: TGTGCCAGCAGTTACTCGGGACAGGGGGGAGAGACCCAGTACTTC. Amino acid sequence: CASSYSGQGGETQYF. J is TRBJ2-5 and V is TRBV6-5; TRBD1 agrees at 11 bases. V lost 0 bases, J lost 4 bases, and 1 base stayed unmatched. Germline CDR1 MNHEY, CDR2 SVGAGI. The CDR3 has 15 residues.

This clonotype appeared a few times. The chain carries TRBV28 and TRBJ2-7, with a possible D match to TRBD1 (8 bases). V lost 5 bases, J lost 4 bases, and 21 bases lay in between. This CDR3 has 16 residues. CDR1 is MDHEN and CDR2 is SYDVKM in the germline V gene. The CDR3 bases are TGTGCCAGCAGTGCGACAGGGGAGGGCCGGTATTACGAGCAGTACGTC. This codes for CASSATGEGRYYEQYV.

This clonotype was recorded a few times. The rearrangement uses TRBV5-1 and TRBJ2-7; a weak D match, TRBD2 (6 bases). Per germline, CDR1 SGHRS and CDR2 YFSETQ. This CDR3 comprises 16 residues. Trimming shortened V by 0 bases and J by 0 bases, and 13 bases separated the two germline ends. The CDR3 DNA reads as TGCGCCAGCAGCTTGGTTTATCGGGAGAGCTCCTACGAGCAGTACTTC. It specifies CASSLVYRESSYEQYF.

A remark on this clonotype: This sequence may be a read error, since a much larger clone differs from it by one base. The chain recombines TRBV5-1 with TRBJ2-2; D is unresolved. Trimming left V 3 bases short and J 5 bases short, with 8 bases between. The V gene's germline CDR1 is SGHRS and CDR2 YFSETQ. The CDR3 consists of 13 residues. The CDR3 sequence: CASSSVDTGELFF. The CDR3 DNA sequence: TGCGCCAGCAGCTCGGTTGATACCGGGGAGCTGTTTTTT.

V is TRBV18 and J is TRBJ1-5, with TRBD1 identical over 10 bases. Unmatched junction bases numbered 6, after V lost 3 bases and J lost 7 bases. The length of the CDR3 is 15 residues. From germline, CDR1 is KGHSH and CDR2 LQKENI. In DNA, the CDR3 is TGTGCCAGCTCACCTACCGGGACAGGGGTCCAGCCCCAGCATTTT. Its protein product is CASSPTGTGVQPQHF. The full variable domain, rest sourced from reference TRBV18 and TRBJ1-5, is NAGVMQNPRHLVRRRGQEARLRCSPMKGHSHVYWYRQLPEEGLKFMVYLQKENIIDESGMPKERFSAEFPKEGPSILRIQQVVRGDSAAYFCASSPTGTGVQPQHFGDGTRLSIL.

The chain has TRBV11-2 and TRBJ2-1, with D hard to call. Trimming removed 0 bases from V and 11 bases from J, with 14 bases in between. Germline V gene sequence: CDR1 SGHAT, CDR2 FQNNGV. The length of the CDR3 is 14 residues. CDR3: CASSLDLRSGKQFF. As DNA, the CDR3 is TGTGCCAGCAGCTTAGATCTGCGGTCCGGAAAGCAGTTCTTC.

This clonotype was found many times. The rearrangement uses TRBV6-2 or TRBV6-3 and TRBJ2-5; 11 bases fit TRBD2. Germline CDR1 and CDR2: MNHEY and SVGEGT. V shed 0 bases and J 4 bases; nucleotides not matched to a gene: 7. The CDR3 sequence is 17 residues long. The CDR3 loop reads CASSYSETSGVLETQYF. The DNA for the CDR3 is TGTGCCAGCAGTTACTCGGAGACTAGCGGGGTTTTAGAGACCCAGTACTTC.

The rearrangement joins TRBV5-1 to TRBJ2-3; 8 bases fit TRBD2. Trimming at V came to 4 bases and at J to 4 bases, leaving 5 bases not matched to a gene. Germline V lookup: CDR1 SGHRS, CDR2 YFSETQ. The CDR3 totals 14 residues. This CDR3 reads CASSRGGGPDTQYF. The CDR3 coding sequence is TGCGCCAGCAGCCGGGGGGGGGGCCCAGATACGCAGTATTTT.

This clonotype was seen many times. The rearrangement joins TRBV20-1 to TRBJ2-7; D not certain. This CDR3 is built from 13 residues. CDR1 and CDR2 from the germline V gene are DFQATT and SNEGSKA (reference sequence). V lost 3 bases to trimming and J lost 3 bases, with 12 bases between them. CDR3 DNA: TGCAGTGCTAGGTCCTATTCGGGCTACGAGCAGTACTTC. Its translation is CSARSYSGYEQYF.

The chain has TRBV4-1 and TRBJ2-7; D ambiguous. The ends were cut back, 0 bases at V and 6 bases at J, with 9 bases in the middle. Looked up from germline, CDR1 is MGHRA and CDR2 is YSYEKL. The CDR3 contains 13 residues. CDR3 coding DNA: TGCGCCAGCAGCCAAGACCCTCGGTTCGAGCAGTACGTC. It translates to CASSQDPRFEQYV.